The 32 T cell receptor beta chains in this list originate from one sample, sequenced in a study of blood T cell repertoires in COVID-19. Sequenced by immunoSEQ multiplex PCR; TCRdb stores in-frame clones only, minus some. The repertoire holds about 55,000 clones, with around 67% as singletons. The sample consisted of peripheral blood. Every receptor here comes from a woman aged 65 to 85 with acute or convalescent COVID-19.

The chain carries TRBV5-1 and TRBJ2-3, with 11 bases lining up with TRBD1. With 6 bases clipped from V and 6 bases from J, the junction kept 9 bases outside the gene matches. Germline V gene data show CDR1 as SGHRS and CDR2 as YFSETQ. CDR3 size: 15 residues. The CDR3 DNA follows: TGCGCCAGCACCGACGGGACAGGGGGTTTTGATACGCAGTATTTT. Its translation: CASTDGTGGFDTQYF.

The chain combines TRBV9 with TRBJ2-1; D may be TRBD2 (6 bases). V shed 4 bases and J shed 7 bases, with 21 bases lying between them. Germline V gives CDR1 SGDLS, CDR2 YYNGEE. The CDR3 is 16 amino acids. The DNA for the CDR3 is TGTGCCAGCAGCCAGTCTTTAGGGCGGGGCCGGAATGAGCAGTTCTTC. Translating gives CASSQSLGRGRNEQFF.

V usage is TRBV18 and J usage is TRBJ1-1, with D possibly being TRBD1 (5 bases). CDR1 and CDR2 (germline): KGHSH, LQKENI. The CDR3 loop spans 14 amino acids. Between the trimmed V and J ends, which lost 0 bases and 0 bases, there was a span of 5 bases. Here the CDR3 DNA reads TGTGCCAGCTCACCACCGACAGTGAACACTGAAGCTTTCTTT. It is translated as CASSPPTVNTEAFF.

This clone occurred a few times. The chain employs TRBV10-3 and TRBJ1-6, with 7 nucleotides matching TRBD1. From germline, CDR1 is ENHRY and CDR2 SYGVKD. There are 15 residues in the CDR3. V dropped 2 bases and J dropped 5; count of bases not matched to a gene: 3. In DNA, the CDR3 is TGTGCCATCAGTGAGAGGGACAGAGATAATTCACCCCTCCACTTT. Residues: CAISERDRDNSPLHF.

The gene calls are TRBV6-2 or TRBV6-3 and TRBJ1-2; 7 bases are a match to TRBD1. Trimming took 7 bases from V and 4 from J; bases not matched to a gene: 15. The CDR3 length is 16 residues. Germline V gene data show CDR1 as MNHEY and CDR2 as SVGEGT. CDR3 region: CASTPRATGHRYGYTF. The DNA for the CDR3 is TGTGCCAGCACCCCACGTGCGACAGGGCATCGCTATGGCTACACCTTC.

The CDR3 DNA sequence: TGTGCCAGCAGTTACCTCAGCGGGGGGACGGCAGATACGCAGTATTTT. It yields the protein CASSYLSGGTADTQYF. The chain joins TRBV6-5 to TRBJ2-3; 9 nucleotides agree with TRBD2. Germline CDR1 and CDR2: MNHEY and SVGAGI. The ends lost 2 bases at V and 4 bases at J; junction bases unmatched: 7. The CDR3 contains 16 residues.

The chain combines TRBV5-4 with TRBJ2-2, with a weak D call TRBD1 (5 bases). V lost 2 bases and J lost 5, with 13 bases in between. Germline V gene sequence: CDR1 SGHNT, CDR2 YYREEE (reference sequence). CDR3 length: 15 amino acids. The CDR3 is CASSFMTARTGELFF. CDR3 DNA sequence: TGTGCCAGCAGCTTTATGACAGCTAGGACCGGGGAGCTGTTTTTT. Looking up the rest from reference TRBV5-4 and TRBJ2-2 gives the full variable domain: ETGVTQSPTHLIKTRGQQVTLRCSSQSGHNTVSWYQQALGQGPQFIFQYYREEENGRGNFPPRFSGLQFPNYSSELNVNALELDDSALYLCASSFMTARTGELFFGEGSRLTVL.

This clone was counted a few times. The chain employs TRBV5-1 and TRBJ1-2; maybe TRBD1 (5 bases). Germline assignment: CDR1 SGHRS and CDR2 YFSETQ. The CDR3 is 13 residues long. V was shortened by 6 bases and J by 8 bases, with 17 bases between the two germline ends. The CDR3: CASKQDPVGGYTF. CDR3 DNA: TGCGCCAGCAAACAGGACCCGGTGGGGGGCTACACCTTC. Full variable domain (rest looked up from reference TRBV5-1 and TRBJ1-2): KAGVTQTPRYLIKTRGQQVTLSCSPISGHRSVSWYQQTPGQGLQFLFEYFSETQRNKGNFPGRFSGRQFSNSRSEMNVSTLELGDSALYLCASKQDPVGGYTFGSGTRLTVV.

The chain employs TRBV20-1 and TRBJ1-1; D is perhaps TRBD1 (6 bases). The CDR3 is 14 residues long. Trimming cost V 3 bases and J 0 bases, with 11 bases left between them. CDR1 and CDR2 from the germline V gene are DFQATT and SNEGSKA (reference sequence). The CDR3 DNA reads as TGCAGTGCTAGTGAGGGGGGGATGAACACTGAAGCTTTCTTT. Amino acids: CSASEGGMNTEAFF.

The J gene is TRBJ1-1, the V gene TRBV9; D is uncertain. The CDR3 is made up of 14 amino acids. Between the trimmed V and J ends, which lost 1 base and 0 bases, there was a span of 7 bases. From germline, CDR1 is SGDLS and CDR2 YYNGEE. The CDR3 is CASSVNSMNTEAFF. As DNA, the CDR3 is TGTGCCAGCAGCGTAAACAGTATGAACACTGAAGCTTTCTTT.

This clone occurred a few times. CDR3 loop: CASRTGGGDGYTF. The CDR3 coding sequence is TGCGCCAGCCGGACAGGGGGCGGCGATGGCTACACCTTC. V is TRBV5-1 and J is TRBJ1-2; 11 bases line up with TRBD1. V lost 7 bases, J lost 6 bases, and 5 bases stayed unmatched. The CDR3 contains 13 residues. CDR1 and CDR2 (germline): SGHRS, YFSETQ.

V gene TRBV10-2 combines with J gene TRBJ2-7; D is undetermined. V was shortened by 7 bases and J by 8 bases, with 18 bases between the two germline ends. Germline CDR1 WSHSY, CDR2 SAAADI. The length of the CDR3 is 13 residues. CDR3 DNA: TGCGCCAGCAATCCCCTCGGAGAAGGAAAGCAGTACGTC. Its translation is CASNPLGEGKQYV.

The chain carries TRBV6-5 and TRBJ1-2, with D tentatively TRBD1 (5 bases). This CDR3 has 12 amino acids. The germline CDR1 and CDR2 sequences are MNHEY and SVGAGI. Between the trimmed V and J ends, which lost 10 bases and 5 bases, there was a span of 14 bases. As DNA, the CDR3 is TGTGCCACCCGGGTATCAGGGTATGGCTACACCTTC. As protein: CATRVSGYGYTF.

The chain uses TRBV6-4 and TRBJ2-2, with TRBD1 matching 7 bases. There are 14 residues in the CDR3. Germline CDR1 and CDR2: MRHNA and SNTAGT. The V gene end was trimmed by 5 bases and the J gene end by 5 bases; junction bases not matched to a gene: 5. CDR3 sequence (DNA): TGTGCCAGCAGTCGACAGGGACCTACCGGGGAGCTGTTTTTT. Translation gives CASSRQGPTGELFF.

DNA of the CDR3: TGTGCCAGCTCACCACCGGGACAGGGGTACAATGAGCAGTTCTTC. It encodes CASSPPGQGYNEQFF. The chain recombines TRBV18 with TRBJ2-1; 10 bases are a match to TRBD1. Trimming took 0 bases from V and 4 from J; bases not matched to a gene: 0. This CDR3 region has 15 residues. Per the germline V gene, CDR1 is KGHSH and CDR2 is LQKENI.

The chain combines TRBV3-1 (or the pseudogene TRBV3-2) with TRBJ1-4, with a possible D match to TRBD1 (6 bases). Trimming took off 4 bases at V and 2 bases at J, with 8 bases between the two ends. CDR1 is LGHDT and CDR2 is YNNKEL in the germline V gene (reference sequence). The CDR3 covers 14 residues. The CDR3 sequence: CASSLRGTNEKLFF. The CDR3 DNA follows: TGTGCCAGCAGCCTCAGGGGCACTAATGAAAAACTGTTTTTT.

The V and J genes are TRBV5-4 and TRBJ1-2; D gene uncertain. The CDR3 contains 14 residues. Germline CDR1 and CDR2: SGHNT and YYREEE (reference sequence). V was trimmed by 4 bases and J by 3 bases, leaving 13 bases between them. The CDR3 region has the DNA TGTGCCAGCAGCCAAGGAGGTAGGGACTATGGCTACACCTTC. It yields the protein CASSQGGRDYGYTF.

J is TRBJ1-5 and V is TRBV19; possibly TRBD1 for D (6 bases). Germline values: CDR1 LNHDA, CDR2 SQIVND (reference sequence). This CDR3 has 15 residues. Trimming shortened V by 5 bases and J by 1 base, and 12 bases separated the two germline ends. As DNA, the CDR3 is TGTGCCAGTAGTTCACGGACAGTCAGCAATCAGCCCCAGCATTTT. Translating it yields CASSSRTVSNQPQHF.

The chain has TRBV19 and TRBJ1-5, with 9 bases fitting TRBD1. J was trimmed by 0 bases and V by 7 bases; bases with no gene match: 10. The length of the CDR3 is 17 residues. The V gene's germline CDR1 is LNHDA and CDR2 SQIVND (reference sequence). CDR3 bases: TGTGCCAGTATACAGACAGGGGGAGCTTATAGCAATCAGCCCCAGCATTTT. This sequence encodes CASIQTGGAYSNQPQHF.

The chain combines TRBV11-2 with TRBJ2-2, with 7 positions matching TRBD1. Germline CDR1 SGHAT, CDR2 FQNNGV. There are 17 residues in the CDR3. The V segment lost 5 bases and the J segment 0 bases; nucleotides outside the gene matches: 9. CDR3 in DNA: TGTGCCAGCAGCCCGGGACAGAGGCGAGCGAACACCGGGGAGCTGTTTTTT. This translates into CASSPGQRRANTGELFF. Combining the CDR3 with reference TRBV11-2 and TRBJ2-2 gives the whole variable domain EAGVAQSPRYKIIEKRQSVAFWCNPISGHATLYWYQQILGQGPKLLIQFQNNGVVDDSQLPKDRFSAERLKGVDSTLKIQPAKLEDSAVYLCASSPGQRRANTGELFFGEGSRLTVL.

The chain joins TRBV13 to TRBJ1-3, with 8 bases fitting TRBD1. This CDR3 has 17 amino acids. Germline V gene data show CDR1 as PRHDT and CDR2 as FYEKMQ (reference sequence). J was trimmed by 0 bases and V by 4 bases; bases with no gene match: 8. The CDR3 loop reads CASSSPDRVGSGNTIYF. For the CDR3, the DNA is TGTGCCAGCAGCTCCCCGGACAGGGTCGGCTCTGGAAACACCATATATTTT.

The chain has TRBV7-6 and TRBJ2-5; 9 nucleotides align to TRBD2. Germline V gene sequence: CDR1 SGHVS, CDR2 FNYEAQ. The V segment lost 5 bases and the J segment 6 bases; nucleotides outside the gene matches: 13. This CDR3 is built from 16 residues. CDR3 sequence (DNA): TGTGCCAGCAGCCTTGCGGGGGGGGGCCAGGGAAAGACCCAGTACTTC. Protein sequence: CASSLAGGGQGKTQYF. Supplemented by reference TRBV7-6 and TRBJ2-5, the full variable domain reads GAGVSQSPRYKVTKRGQDVALRCDPISGHVSLYWYRQALGQGPEFLTYFNYEAQQDKSGLPNDRFSAERPEGSISTLTIQRTEQRDSAMYRCASSLAGGGQGKTQYFGPGTRLLVL.

V is TRBV7-8 and J is TRBJ2-3; a possible D gene is TRBD1 (5 bases). The CDR3 runs to 15 residues. Looked up from germline, CDR1 is SGHVS and CDR2 is FQNEAQ. Trimming removed 1 base at V and 1 base at J, with 9 bases between. The CDR3 sequence: CASSLVRGGTDTQYF. The CDR3 DNA follows: TGTGCCAGCAGCTTAGTAAGGGGCGGCACAGATACGCAGTATTTT.

The chain couples TRBV2 to TRBJ1-1, with 9 bases aligning to TRBD1. Losses at the gene ends were 6 bases for V and 4 bases for J; bases not matched to a gene: 6. Germline V gene sequence: CDR1 SNHLY, CDR2 FYNNEI. CDR3 length: 14 amino acids. CDR3 amino acids: CASREQGQGTEAFF. CDR3 in DNA: TGTGCCAGCAGAGAACAGGGACAGGGCACTGAAGCTTTCTTT.

The chain couples TRBV15 to TRBJ1-5; D uncertain. Germline-derived CDR1 and CDR2 are LNHNV and YYDKDF (reference sequence). This CDR3 spans 13 amino acids. Trimming stripped 7 bases from V and 6 bases from J, with 13 bases between. This chain's CDR3 is CATNTRRGQPQHF. The CDR3 DNA reads TGTGCCACCAATACGCGACGCGGTCAGCCCCAGCATTTT.

This chain joins TRBV5-1 and TRBJ2-3, with 8 nucleotides matching TRBD2. The V gene's germline CDR1 is SGHRS and CDR2 YFSETQ. Germline trimming cut 4 bases from V and 2 bases from J; bases unmatched to any gene: 12. The CDR3 runs 17 residues. The CDR3 spells CASSPGTSRFTTDTQYF. CDR3 coding DNA: TGCGCCAGCAGCCCTGGGACTAGTCGCTTTACCACAGATACGCAGTATTTT.

A single count supports this clone. The chain recombines TRBV2 with TRBJ2-7, with D perhaps TRBD1 (5 bases). Germline V gives CDR1 SNHLY, CDR2 FYNNEI. The germline V and J ends were trimmed by 7 bases and 2 bases, with 12 bases remaining between them. The CDR3 runs 13 residues. CDR3 in DNA: TGTGCCAGCACAAACAGGCCGACCTACGAGCAGTACGTC. Protein product: CASTNRPTYEQYV.

This clone was observed a few times. This CDR3 is also generated by other DNA sequences in the sample. The V gene is TRBV9, the J gene TRBJ2-7; weak D call: TRBD1 (6 bases). V was trimmed by 0 bases and J by 4 bases, leaving 14 bases between them. The V gene's germline CDR1 is SGDLS and CDR2 YYNGEE. The CDR3 consists of 15 residues. As DNA, the CDR3 is TGTGCCAGCAGCGTAGAGACAGGTGGAACGTACGAGCAGTACTTC. This encodes CASSVETGGTYEQYF. Looking up the rest from reference TRBV9 and TRBJ2-7 gives the full variable domain: DSGVTQTPKHLITATGQRVTLRCSPRSGDLSVYWYQQSLDQGLQFLIQYYNGEERAKGNILERFSAQQFPDLHSELNLSSLELGDSALYFCASSVETGGTYEQYFGPGTRLTVT.

The chain recombines TRBV5-6 with TRBJ2-5, with TRBD1 matching 9 bases. Trimming at V came to 4 bases and at J to 5 bases, leaving 6 bases not matched to a gene. The CDR3 length is 14 residues. Germline lookup yields CDR1 SGHDT and CDR2 YYEEEE. CDR3 amino acids: CASSPGQGRETQYF. CDR3 nucleotides: TGTGCCAGCAGCCCTGGACAGGGGAGGGAGACCCAGTACTTC.

The CDR3 coding sequence is TGTGCCAGTAGTCCGGGGTATAGGGCCGGGGAGCTGTTTTTT. Its protein is CASSPGYRAGELFF. The rearrangement joins TRBV19 to TRBJ2-2, with a possible D match to TRBD2 (5 bases). Germline lookup yields CDR1 LNHDA and CDR2 SQIVND (reference sequence). CDR3 size: 14 residues. V was pared by 5 bases and J by 6 bases, with 13 bases between.

This chain uses TRBV30 with TRBJ1-2; D unclear. V was trimmed by 3 bases and J by 2 bases, leaving 10 bases between them. Germline V CDR1 and CDR2: GTSNPN, SVGIG (reference sequence). The CDR3 spans 13 residues. The CDR3 spells CAWSAVKNYGYTF. CDR3 DNA: TGTGCCTGGAGCGCAGTCAAAAACTATGGCTACACCTTC.

The chain joins TRBV3-1 (or the pseudogene TRBV3-2) to TRBJ2-6; D is possibly TRBD2 (5 bases). This CDR3 has 15 residues. In germline, CDR1 is LGHDT, CDR2 YNNKEL (reference sequence). V gave up 3 bases and J gave up 3 bases, with 9 bases separating them. CDR3 residues: CASSHSGSGANVLTF. CDR3 coding DNA: TGTGCCAGCAGCCATTCGGGAAGTGGGGCCAACGTCCTGACTTTC.